A single sample gave rise to the 15 T cell receptor beta chains below, sequenced in a study of post-analysis software for immune sequencing data. Regarding the study as a whole: When patients were compared with controls, four or five TRBV segments were more frequent, TRBV5-6, TRBV5-1 and TRBV20-1 among them.

TCR beta libraries were prepared from cDNA with unique molecular identifiers. TCRdb redid the calling of the PCR reads with MiXCR, one entry per CDR3 protein. The profile covers about half a million distinct CDR3 sequences, with around 36% appearing a single time and under 7% taken by the ten largest. Antigens of these TCRs are unknown. The sequencing input was blood. These receptors all stem from a girl under 18 with multiple sclerosis.

This clonotype was seen many times. The V and J genes are TRBV7-8 and TRBJ2-1, with D possibly being TRBD2 (6 bases). Germline lookup yields CDR1 SGHVS and CDR2 FQNEAQ. The CDR3 covers 15 residues. V was trimmed by 0 bases and J by 5 bases, leaving 11 bases between them. The CDR3 reads CASSLARGPDNEQFF. CDR3 sequence (DNA): TGTGCCAGCAGCTTAGCGCGGGGTCCCGACAATGAGCAGTTCTTC.

This chain uses TRBV4-2 with TRBJ2-3, with 8 bases fitting TRBD2. Germline-derived CDR1 and CDR2 are LGHNA and YNFKEQ. The V gene end was trimmed by 0 bases and the J gene end by 4 bases; junction bases not matched to a gene: 12. This CDR3 comprises 18 residues. CDR3 DNA: TGTGCCAGCAGCCAAGATGTTGTGGGGCGGGGGGCGTCAGATACGCAGTATTTT. Translating gives CASSQDVVGRGASDTQYF.

Only a few counts were recorded for this clonotype. CDR3: CASSFTTFGPNYGYTF. CDR3 nucleotides: TGTGCCAGCAGCTTTACAACCTTCGGCCCTAACTATGGCTACACCTTC. This chain joins TRBV7-9 and TRBJ1-2, with unresolved D. V lost 3 bases and J lost 0, with 14 bases in between. Germline loops: CDR1 SEHNR, CDR2 FQNEAQ (reference sequence). The length of the CDR3 is 16 residues.

The chain joins TRBV20-1 to TRBJ2-7; TRBD2 matches 9 bases. Germline V gives CDR1 DFQATT, CDR2 SNEGSKA (reference sequence). The CDR3 sequence is 14 residues long. V was pared by 4 bases and J by 3 bases, with 7 bases of the junction left unmatched. In nucleotides, the CDR3 is TGCAGTGCTACAATAGCGGGGGTAGACTACGAGCAGTACTTC. It codes for CSATIAGVDYEQYF.

The chain carries TRBV12-3 or TRBV12-4 and TRBJ1-2; D possibly corresponds to TRBD1 (6 bases). V was trimmed by 3 bases and J by 8 bases, leaving 22 bases between them. This CDR3 region has 16 residues. CDR3 region: CASSLSNLPGAMGYTF. Written as DNA, the CDR3 is TGTGCCAGCAGTTTGAGTAATCTGCCAGGGGCTATGGGCTACACCTTC.

This chain joins TRBV5-1 and TRBJ1-1; 12 bases line up with TRBD1. This CDR3 has 15 residues. Per germline, CDR1 SGHRS and CDR2 YFSETQ. V was clipped by 3 bases and J by 5 bases; unmatched bases: 5. CDR3 amino acids: CASSWGTGGRTEAFF. In DNA form, the CDR3 reads TGCGCCAGCAGCTGGGGGACAGGGGGCCGGACTGAAGCTTTCTTT. The variable domain in full, with the rest retrieved from reference TRBV5-1 and TRBJ1-1, is KAGVTQTPRYLIKTRGQQVTLSCSPISGHRSVSWYQQTPGQGLQFLFEYFSETQRNKGNFPGRFSGRQFSNSRSEMNVSTLELGDSALYLCASSWGTGGRTEAFFGQGTRLTVV.

The V call is TRBV12-5, the J call TRBJ2-7, with D unresolved. Trimming cost V 3 bases and J 3 bases, with 6 bases left between them. Per the germline V gene, CDR1 is LGHNT and CDR2 is FRNRAP. This CDR3 comprises 12 residues. The CDR3 sequence is CASGFDIYEQYF. Written as DNA, the CDR3 is TGTGCTAGTGGTTTCGACATCTACGAGCAGTACTTC. The full variable domain, its missing parts supplied by reference TRBV12-5 and TRBJ2-7, is DARVTQTPRHKVTEMGQEVTMRCQPILGHNTVFWYRQTMMQGLELLAYFRNRAPLDDSGMPKDRFSAEMPDATLATLKIQPSEPRDSAVYFCASGFDIYEQYFGPGTRLTVT.

This clonotype was picked up a small number of times. The V and J genes are TRBV7-9 and TRBJ2-4, with 12 bases matching TRBD1. The end of the DNA is better explained by TRBJ2-7, so the J call may be wrong. Germline loops: CDR1 SEHNR, CDR2 FQNEAQ (reference sequence). CDR3 length: 17 residues. CDR3 in amino acids: CASSLDVIGTGGDEQYF. Written as DNA, the CDR3 is TGTGCCAGCAGCTTAGACGTGATCGGGACAGGGGGCGACGAGCAGTACTTC.

With respect to this clonotype: At one of its ends the junction is not consistent with the germline gene, which may arise from a read error. V usage is TRBV5-1 and J usage is TRBJ1-2, with a tentative D call TRBD1 (5 bases). Looked up from germline, CDR1 is SGHRS and CDR2 is YFSETQ. The CDR3 loop spans 16 amino acids. The CDR3 loop reads CTSSLGSGGNNYGYTF. The DNA for the CDR3 is TGCACCAGCAGCTTGGGATCCGGGGGTAATAACTATGGCTACACCTTC.

The chain combines TRBV7-2 with TRBJ2-5, with unresolved D. V lost 1 base and J 0 bases, leaving 6 bases between the germline ends. Germline CDR1 SGHTA, CDR2 FQGNSA. The length of the CDR3 is 14 residues. The CDR3 DNA sequence: TGTGCCAGCAGCTTAGTTCAGTACCAAGAGACCCAGTACTTC. The encoded protein is CASSLVQYQETQYF.

This sequence joins TRBV4-2 and TRBJ1-2; TRBD1 matches at 9 bases. This CDR3 spans 17 amino acids. The V gene end was trimmed by 1 base and the J gene end by 4 bases; junction bases not matched to a gene: 10. CDR1 is LGHNA and CDR2 is YNFKEQ in the germline V gene. The CDR3 protein is CASSQASGQGRLYGYTF. CDR3 DNA: TGTGCCAGCAGCCAAGCCTCAGGACAGGGGCGACTCTATGGCTACACCTTC.

This clonotype has just a few counts. The gene calls are TRBV20-1 and TRBJ2-4; TRBD1 agrees at 8 bases. From germline, CDR1 is DFQATT and CDR2 SNEGSKA (reference sequence). The CDR3 totals 16 residues. The V segment lost 0 bases and the J segment 2 bases; nucleotides outside the gene matches: 6. The CDR3 DNA reads as TGCAGTGCTAGAGAGGGACAGGTTTCAACCAAAAACATTCAGTACTTC. Translating it yields CSAREGQVSTKNIQYF.

This clonotype was detected only once. V and J are TRBV20-1 and TRBJ2-2; 7 bases agree with TRBD2. Trimming cost V 6 bases and J 1 base; bases outside gene matches: 8. This CDR3 contains 15 residues. Germline lookup yields CDR1 DFQATT and CDR2 SNEGSKA (reference sequence). The CDR3 is CSAGGGVLNTGELFF. DNA of the CDR3: TGCAGTGCCGGTGGGGGGGTCCTGAACACCGGGGAGCTGTTTTTT.

This clonotype came up a few times. The genes are TRBV5-5 and TRBJ1-2; D is unclear. The V gene lost 7 bases and the J gene lost 0 bases, with 22 bases spanning the gap. CDR3 length: 17 amino acids. In germline, CDR1 is SGHKS, CDR2 YYEKEE (reference sequence). CDR3 in amino acids: CASDGGPERRANYGYTF. The CDR3 DNA follows: TGTGCCAGCGATGGTGGACCCGAGAGGAGAGCTAACTATGGCTACACCTTC.

This clonotype was observed a few times. This rearrangement joins TRBV28 to TRBJ2-4; 7 nucleotides agree with TRBD2. With 6 bases clipped from V and 7 bases from J, the junction kept 15 bases outside the gene matches. Germline V gene lookup returns CDR1 MDHEN and CDR2 SYDVKM. The CDR3 sequence is 16 residues long. The DNA for the CDR3 is TGTGCCAGCAGCATTGAGACCGGGACTACGGCTAACATTCAGTACTTC. Protein: CASSIETGTTANIQYF.